This TCR beta chain was observed in a study of spatial heterogeneity in lung cancer. As for the study in general: PBMC samples from follow-up, where available, were sequenced a median of around 22 months after resection. For the average unique TCR and UMI combination, more than eight occurrences appeared in raw reads.

Time point defined: blood at routine non-recurrence follow-up after resection. Without sorting, whole RNA was sequenced from tumor, nontumor lung or frozen PBMC. Per the germline V gene, CDR1 is MDHEN and CDR2 is SYDVKM. J gave up 5 bases and V 5 bases, and 15 bases lay outside the gene matches. The CDR3 consists of 16 residues. This clonotype came up many times. Unique molecular identifiers, one per molecule, were present on every TCR cDNA molecule. TCRdb recomputed calls from the 5' RACE reads with MiXCR, one row per CDR3 protein. The profile shows approximately 110,000 distinct CDR3 sequences, 10% to 14% of them singletons.

The clonotype was recovered from a female donor with early-stage non-small cell lung cancer. Sequenced material: PBMCs, taken at follow-up. This chain connects TRBV28 to TRBJ2-7, with 7 bases lining up with TRBD1. The CDR3: CASSPGQVGLRDEQYF. The DNA of the CDR3 is TGTGCCAGCAGTCCTGGACAGGTCGGTCTACGGGACGAGCAGTACTTC.